These 24 T cell receptor beta chains were all obtained from the same sample, sequenced in a study of identical twins. Via MiXCR, TCRdb re-called the 5' RACE reads, giving one row per CDR3 protein. The sample shows 1.5 million to 2 million distinct CDR3 sequences, 32% of them seen only once. Sequencing was carried out using cord blood. The origin of the receptors is a newborn girl in good health.

The chain links TRBV20-1 to TRBJ2-7, with TRBD2 identical over 8 bases. V shed 7 bases, J shed 2 bases, and the junction held 10 bases outside the gene matches. The CDR3 has 14 residues. Germline CDR1 reads DFQATT; CDR2 reads SNEGSKA (reference sequence). The CDR3 DNA sequence: TGCAGTGTTAAATCGGGGACTAGACCCTACGAGCAGTACTTC. Its protein is CSVKSGTRPYEQYF.

V gene TRBV20-1 combines with J gene TRBJ2-7, with TRBD1 identical over 8 bases. CDR3 length equals 15 residues. Germline CDR1 and CDR2: DFQATT and SNEGSKA (reference sequence). After removal of 5 bases from V and 2 bases from J, the junction contained 11 bases not matched to a gene. The CDR3 DNA follows: TGCAGTGCTCGAGCGACCGGGACAGGACCCTACGAGCAGTACTTC. Residues: CSARATGTGPYEQYF.

Points on this clonotype: One junction end disagrees with the germline gene, perhaps due to a read error. In nucleotides, the CDR3 is TGCGTCAGCAGCTCTGGACCGCCGAACACCGGGGAGCTGTTTTTT. Its translation is CVSSSGPPNTGELFF. V usage is TRBV5-1 and J usage is TRBJ2-2, with D hard to call. This CDR3 region has 15 residues. The V gene's germline CDR1 is SGHRS and CDR2 YFSETQ.

This clonotype has more than one count but fewer than ten. In nucleotides, the CDR3 is TGCGCCAGCAGCTTGGGGTCCGGACTAGCGGGGGCAACCTACGAGCAGTACTTC. Translated, it gives CASSLGSGLAGATYEQYF. J is TRBJ2-7 and V is TRBV5-1; 13 bases map to TRBD2. The V gene's germline CDR1 is SGHRS and CDR2 YFSETQ. V gave up 0 bases and J gave up 2 bases; unmatched junction bases: 8. This CDR3 is 18 amino acids long.

The V call is TRBV5-1, the J call TRBJ2-7; D is perhaps TRBD1 or TRBD2 (5 bases each). CDR3 size: 13 residues. Deletions cut 7 bases from V and 7 bases from J, with 18 bases between. Germline V gives CDR1 SGHRS, CDR2 YFSETQ. CDR3 region: CASGTGPEDEQYF. CDR3 DNA sequence: TGCGCCAGCGGTACGGGGCCGGAAGATGAGCAGTACTTC.

The rearrangement uses TRBV14 and TRBJ2-1; D unresolved. The CDR3 is 12 residues long. Trimming stripped 3 bases from V and 10 bases from J, with 10 bases between. The germline V gene has CDR1 SGHDN and CDR2 FVKESK. The DNA for the CDR3 is TGTGCCAGCAGCCAGACGGACCGGGAGCAGTTCTTC. The encoded protein is CASSQTDREQFF.

This clonotype has a handful of counts. The rearrangement links TRBV2 to TRBJ2-5; 14 bases line up with TRBD2. V dropped 4 bases and J dropped 8; count of bases not matched to a gene: 6. Germline assignment: CDR1 SNHLY and CDR2 FYNNEI. This CDR3 has 15 amino acids. CDR3 loop: CASSAGLAGDETQYF. The CDR3 DNA sequence: TGTGCCAGCAGTGCGGGACTAGCGGGGGACGAAACCCAGTACTTC. Filled out from reference TRBV2 and TRBJ2-5, the complete variable domain reads EPEVTQTPSHQVTQMGQEVILRCVPISNHLYFYWYRQILGQKVEFLVSFYNNEISEKSEIFDDQFSVERPDGSNFTLKIRSTKLEDSAMYFCASSAGLAGDETQYFGPGTRLLVL.

The gene calls are TRBV28 and TRBJ2-5; 12 positions agree with TRBD2. The end of the DNA fits TRBJ2-7 better, so the J call may be wrong. Germline CDR1 reads MDHEN; CDR2 reads SYDVKM. This CDR3 is built from 15 residues. In DNA, the CDR3 is TGTGCCAGCGGATCCTTGACTAGCGGGGGCTACGAGCAGTACTTC. The encoded protein is CASGSLTSGGYEQYF.

The table lists this clonotype with a few counts. The chain combines TRBV7-7 with TRBJ2-1; D is unclear. CDR1 SSHAT and CDR2 FNYEAQ come from the germline V gene (reference sequence). V shed 1 base and J shed 7 bases, with 8 bases lying between them. CDR3 size: 13 residues. The CDR3 DNA follows: TGTGCCAGCAGCTTAGAGCCTGGGAATGAGCAGTTCTTC. Translating it yields CASSLEPGNEQFF.

This clonotype was counted a few times. The chain recombines TRBV27 with TRBJ2-3; TRBD2 matches 8 bases. Germline V lookup: CDR1 MNHEY, CDR2 SMNVEV (reference sequence). Losses at the gene ends were 3 bases for V and 3 bases for J; bases not matched to a gene: 11. The CDR3 extends over 17 amino acids. The CDR3 DNA is TGTGCCAGCAGTTTTTATTTGGGGACTAGTCGTACAGATACGCAGTATTTT. This sequence encodes CASSFYLGTSRTDTQYF.

Of note for this clonotype: A junction boundary mismatches the germline segment, possibly from a read error. J is TRBJ1-2 and V is TRBV5-1; D ambiguous. The germline gives CDR1 SGHRS, CDR2 YFSETQ. The CDR3 length is 13 residues. The CDR3: CAGSLEGSYGYTF. The CDR3 DNA reads as TGCGCCGGCAGCTTGGAGGGCAGCTATGGCTACACCTTC.

This clonotype was found a few times. Germline and junction disagree at one end, which may indicate a read error. This chain joins TRBV7-2 and TRBJ2-1; 7 bases agree with TRBD2. The germline CDR1 and CDR2 sequences are SGHTA and FQGNSA. The CDR3 consists of 17 residues. The DNA of the CDR3 is TGTTCCAGCAGCCCAGCCCCACTACAGCGGGGATACAATGAGCAGTTCTTC. It specifies CSSSPAPLQRGYNEQFF.

The chain employs TRBV27 and TRBJ2-5, with D maybe TRBD2 (6 bases). The CDR3 totals 12 residues. Germline values: CDR1 MNHEY, CDR2 SMNVEV (reference sequence). The ends were cut back, 2 bases at V and 11 bases at J, with 12 bases in the middle. The CDR3 DNA sequence: TGTGCCAGCAGTTTACCGGGAGATGAGCAGTACTTC. Translation gives CASSLPGDEQYF.

CDR3 DNA: TGTGCCAGCAGTTACGTCGGACTACCCTCCTACAATGAGCAGTACTTC. It translates to CASSYVGLPSYNEQYF. V gene TRBV6-2 or TRBV6-3 combines with J gene TRBJ2-1, with D possibly being TRBD2 (6 bases). The DNA end is a closer match to TRBJ2-7, so the J assignment may be wrong. The length of the CDR3 is 16 residues. Germline CDR1 reads MNHEY; CDR2 reads SVGEGT.

The rearrangement joins TRBV7-9 to TRBJ1-2; TRBD1 is a possible D gene (5 bases). V was pared by 1 base and J by 3 bases, with 9 bases between. CDR3 length: 14 residues. Germline values: CDR1 SEHNR, CDR2 FQNEAQ (reference sequence). CDR3 sequence reads: CASSLGEGHYGYTF. CDR3 coding DNA: TGTGCCAGCAGCTTAGGAGAGGGGCACTATGGCTACACCTTC.

This chain joins TRBV29-1 and TRBJ1-2, with 9 bases that match TRBD1. This CDR3 has 15 amino acids. Germline V gives CDR1 SQVTM, CDR2 ANQGSEA. V gave up 6 bases and J gave up 7 bases; unmatched junction bases: 15. The CDR3 nucleotides are TGCAGCGTGGGGGCATCGGGACAGGGAGCAGGTGGCTACACCTTC. It yields the protein CSVGASGQGAGGYTF.

V usage is TRBV27 and J usage is TRBJ2-5; 9 bases are shared with TRBD1. Trimming removed 0 bases from V and 2 bases from J; junction bases left unmatched: 10. This CDR3 has 18 amino acids. CDR1 is MNHEY, CDR2 SMNVEV, per germline (reference sequence). In nucleotides, the CDR3 is TGTGCCAGCAGTTTATCTTACCGGGACAGGGACGTACAAGAGACCCAGTACTTC. Its translation is CASSLSYRDRDVQETQYF.

This clonotype was found a few times. The chain links TRBV5-1 to TRBJ2-6; perhaps TRBD1 as D (5 bases). Germline loops: CDR1 SGHRS, CDR2 YFSETQ. The CDR3 length is 16 residues. V lost 0 bases to trimming and J lost 0 bases, with 7 bases between them. The CDR3 region is CASSLDRPSGANVLTF. The CDR3 DNA follows: TGCGCCAGCAGCTTGGACAGGCCCTCTGGGGCCAACGTCCTGACTTTC.

This chain connects TRBV29-1 to TRBJ2-2; TRBD2 might be the D (6 bases). Germline V gene lookup returns CDR1 SQVTM and CDR2 ANQGSEA. The CDR3 loop spans 15 amino acids. The germline V and J ends were trimmed by 4 bases and 0 bases, with 12 bases remaining between them. CDR3 loop: CSVVVGGTNTGELFF. As DNA, the CDR3 is TGCAGCGTTGTTGTGGGAGGTACGAACACCGGGGAGCTGTTTTTT.

The J gene is TRBJ1-1, the V gene TRBV6-6; 10 bases align to TRBD1. The CDR3 consists of 15 residues. The germline V gene has CDR1 MNHNY and CDR2 SVGAGI (reference sequence). J lost 4 bases, V lost 5 bases, and 7 bases had no gene match. CDR3 bases: TGTGCCAGCAGTCACCCGGGACAGGGGCGCACTGAAGCTTTCTTT. It specifies CASSHPGQGRTEAFF.

The rearrangement links TRBV19 to TRBJ2-7; 7 bases are shared with TRBD1. V was pared by 4 bases and J by 2 bases, with 8 bases of the junction left unmatched. Germline CDR1 LNHDA, CDR2 SQIVND (reference sequence). CDR3 length equals 15 residues. Here the CDR3 reads CASSTTGTVTYEQYF. In DNA form, the CDR3 reads TGTGCCAGTAGTACTACCGGGACAGTAACCTACGAGCAGTACTTC. The whole variable domain, remainder taken from reference TRBV19 and TRBJ2-7, is DGGITQSPKYLFRKEGQNVTLSCEQNLNHDAMYWYRQDPGQGLRLIYYSQIVNDFQKGDIAEGYSVSREKKESFPLTVTSAQKNPTAFYLCASSTTGTVTYEQYFGPGTRLTVT.

The V and J genes are TRBV2 and TRBJ2-3; D uncertain. The ends were cut back, 4 bases at V and 1 base at J, with 9 bases in the middle. The germline CDR1 and CDR2 sequences are SNHLY and FYNNEI. The CDR3 consists of 14 residues. This chain's CDR3 is CASSGLPGTDTQYF. CDR3 DNA sequence: TGTGCCAGCAGTGGACTCCCGGGCACAGATACGCAGTATTTT.

This clonotype was seen only a few times. The gene calls are TRBV20-1 and TRBJ1-4; possibly TRBD1 for D (5 bases). Germline V lookup: CDR1 DFQATT, CDR2 SNEGSKA (reference sequence). V lost 0 bases and J lost 0, with 11 bases in between. The CDR3 totals 16 residues. The DNA for the CDR3 is TGCAGTGCTAGAGATGGGGGGTCTGCAACTAATGAAAAACTGTTTTTT. Residues: CSARDGGSATNEKLFF.

The rearrangement joins TRBV7-9 to TRBJ1-1, with TRBD1 identical over 8 bases. Germline CDR1 reads SEHNR; CDR2 reads FQNEAQ (reference sequence). With V trimmed by 6 bases and J by 3 bases, 6 bases remained unmatched. The CDR3 loop spans 14 amino acids. In DNA, the CDR3 is TGTGCCAGCAGGTATACAGGGGGGGACACTGAAGCTTTCTTT. This sequence encodes CASRYTGGDTEAFF.